This T cell receptor beta chain was profiled in a study of cytomegalovirus exposure and HLA in healthy donors. Germline V CDR1 and CDR2: SQVTM, ANQGSEA. CDR3 length equals 12 residues. Profiled with immunoSEQ multiplex PCR; TCRdb holds only in-frame clones, not every one. In the table there are about 150,000 clones, about 86% of which are singletons. Study findings and constraints: High sensitivity and specificity were reportedly achieved when the classifier diagnosed cytomegalovirus status.

Notes on this clone: Its antigen remains unknown. An end of the junction does not agree with germline; a read error may underlie this.

The source material was PBMCs. This receptor was obtained from a human donor in good health. V usage is TRBV29-1 and J usage is TRBJ2-7, with TRBD1 identical over 7 bases. The CDR3 sequence: CSVGQGIYGQYF. The CDR3 DNA is TGCAGCGTTGGACAGGGCATCTACGGGCAGTACTTC.